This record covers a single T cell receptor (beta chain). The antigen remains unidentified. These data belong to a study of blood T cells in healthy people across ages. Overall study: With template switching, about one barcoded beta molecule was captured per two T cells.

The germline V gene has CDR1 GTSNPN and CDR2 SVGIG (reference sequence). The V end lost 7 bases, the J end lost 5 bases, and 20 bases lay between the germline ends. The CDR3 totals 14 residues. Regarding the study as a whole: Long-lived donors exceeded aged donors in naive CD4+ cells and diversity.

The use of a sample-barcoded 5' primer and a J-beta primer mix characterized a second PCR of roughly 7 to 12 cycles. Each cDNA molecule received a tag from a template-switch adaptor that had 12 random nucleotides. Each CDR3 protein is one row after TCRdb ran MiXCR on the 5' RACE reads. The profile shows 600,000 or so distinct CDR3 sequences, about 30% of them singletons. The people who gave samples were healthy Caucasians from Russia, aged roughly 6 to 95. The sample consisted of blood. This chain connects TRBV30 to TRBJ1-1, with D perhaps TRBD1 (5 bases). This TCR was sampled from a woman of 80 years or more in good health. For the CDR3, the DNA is TGTGCCTCGGCCGGGGGTCCCCCGGTTACTGAAGCTTTCTTT. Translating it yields CASAGGPPVTEAFF.